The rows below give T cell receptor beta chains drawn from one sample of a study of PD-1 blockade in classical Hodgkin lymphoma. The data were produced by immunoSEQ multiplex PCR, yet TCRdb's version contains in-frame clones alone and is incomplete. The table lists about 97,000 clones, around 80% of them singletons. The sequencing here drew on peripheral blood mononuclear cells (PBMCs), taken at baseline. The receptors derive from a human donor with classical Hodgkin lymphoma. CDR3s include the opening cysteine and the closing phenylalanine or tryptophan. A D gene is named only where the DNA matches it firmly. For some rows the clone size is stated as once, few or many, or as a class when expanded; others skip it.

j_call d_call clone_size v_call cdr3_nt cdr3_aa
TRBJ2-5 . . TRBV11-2 TGTGCCAGCAGCTTAGATCCTATCACGGCGGAGACCCAGTACTTC CASSLDPITAETQYF
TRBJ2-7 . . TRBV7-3 TGTGCCAGCAGCGCCACCCGGACTACTTCCCACGAGCAGTACTTC CASSATRTTSHEQYF
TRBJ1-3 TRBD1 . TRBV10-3 TGTGCCATCAGCACCTTTGGGGACAGATCTGGAAACACCATATATTTT CAISTFGDRSGNTIYF
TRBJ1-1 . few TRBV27 TGTGCCAGCAGCAGAGGACAGTTCAACACTGAAGCTTTCTTT CASSRGQFNTEAFF
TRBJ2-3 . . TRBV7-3 TGTGCCAGCAGCTTAAAGGGGGAGTACACAGATACGCAGTATTTT CASSLKGEYTDTQYF
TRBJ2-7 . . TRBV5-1 TGCGCCAGCAGCTTGGTAACAGGTCTTTCCTACGAGCAGTACTTC CASSLVTGLSYEQYF
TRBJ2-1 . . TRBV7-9 TGTGCCAGCAGCTTAGCCGGGACGGGGCACAATGAGCAGTTCTTC CASSLAGTGHNEQFF
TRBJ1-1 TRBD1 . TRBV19 TGTGCCAGTAGTGTTGACAGGGTGAACACTGAAGCTTTCTTT CASSVDRVNTEAFF
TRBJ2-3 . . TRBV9 TGTGCCAGCAGCGCTACTCGTTGGGGGCGCGCAGATACGCAGTATTTT CASSATRWGRADTQYF
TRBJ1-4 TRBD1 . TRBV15 TGTGCCACCAGCAGATCCAGGGGGCGGGTTTTGGGTGAAAAACTGTTTTTT CATSRSRGRVLGEKLFF
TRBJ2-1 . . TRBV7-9 TGTGCCAGCAGGCCCGGGACTCGGTCGAGCTCCTACAATGAGCAGTTCTTC CASRPGTRSSSYNEQFF
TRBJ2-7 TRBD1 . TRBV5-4 TGTGCCAGCAGCTCCGGGACAGGGTTCCGTTACGAGCAGTACTTC CASSSGTGFRYEQYF